This T cell receptor beta chain was retrieved from a study of shared clonotypes between healthy human individuals. Background on the study: Plates per donor: three CD4 naive, three CD4 memory, two CD8 naive, one CD8 memory. Study results and limitations: The study found lower generation probabilities in non-shared clonotypes than in those shared by all four donors. Rarefaction demonstrated incomplete sorted-subset sequencing despite large depth.

Points on this clone: What it binds is unknown.

The naive CD8 fraction comprised CD45RO-negative cells positively selected for CCR7 and excluded terminally differentiated effector memory CD45RA+ cells. The donor population consisted of healthy HIV-negative adults with no recent acute infections or vaccinations. Here immunoSEQ multiplex PCR was the method, and the copy in TCRdb shows in-frame clones only, minus some. The sample yields approximately 650,000 clones, around 95% seen once. The germline CDR1 and CDR2 sequences are MDHEN and SYDVKM. V gave up 2 bases and J gave up 5 bases, with 16 bases separating them. The CDR3 contains 15 residues. The V gene is TRBV28, the J gene TRBJ2-7, with D unclear. The sequenced material came from naive CD8+ T cells sorted from blood. The clonotype comes from a woman in her twenties or thirties in good health. The CDR3 sequence: CASSLLSFSPHEQYF. The CDR3 DNA reads TGTGCCAGCAGTTTACTGAGTTTTAGCCCCCACGAGCAGTACTTC.